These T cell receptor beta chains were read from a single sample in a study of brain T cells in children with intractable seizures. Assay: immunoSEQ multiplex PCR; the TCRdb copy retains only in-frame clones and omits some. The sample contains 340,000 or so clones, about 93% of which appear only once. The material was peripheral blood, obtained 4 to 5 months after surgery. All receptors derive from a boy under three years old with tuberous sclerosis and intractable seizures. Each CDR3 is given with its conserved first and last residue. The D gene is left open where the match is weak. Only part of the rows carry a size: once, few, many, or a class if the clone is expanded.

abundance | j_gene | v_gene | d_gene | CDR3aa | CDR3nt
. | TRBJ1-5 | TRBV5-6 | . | CASNLIQGRNDSNQPQHF | TGTGCCAGCAACCTCATCCAGGGAAGGAATGATAGCAATCAGCCCCAGCATTTT
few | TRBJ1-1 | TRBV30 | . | CAWSDNTEAFF | TGTGCCTGGAGTGATAACACTGAAGCTTTCTTT
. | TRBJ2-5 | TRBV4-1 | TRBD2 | CASSPRRTSGGWTQETQYF | TGCGCCAGCAGCCCCCGGCGGACTAGCGGGGGTTGGACCCAAGAGACCCAGTACTTC
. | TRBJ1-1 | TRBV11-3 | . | CASSLDLTTEAFF | TGTGCCAGCAGCTTAGACCTCACTACTGAAGCTTTCTTT
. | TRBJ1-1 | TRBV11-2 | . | CASSLVGQSSESTEAFF | TGTGCCAGCAGCTTAGTAGGACAGTCAAGTGAGAGCACTGAAGCTTTCTTT
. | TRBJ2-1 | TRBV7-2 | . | CASRQSGGNEQFF | TGTGCCAGCAGGCAGTCCGGGGGAAATGAGCAGTTCTTC
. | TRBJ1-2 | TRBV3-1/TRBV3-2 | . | CASSQDRKGPPGYTF | TGTGCCAGCAGCCAAGATCGAAAGGGGCCCCCGGGCTACACCTTC
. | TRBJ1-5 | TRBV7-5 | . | CARSLGRGSVHSNQPQHF | TGTGCCAGAAGCTTAGGACGGGGTTCAGTCCATAGCAATCAGCCCCAGCATTTT
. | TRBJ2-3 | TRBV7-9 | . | CASSFRGDTQYF | TGTGCCAGCAGCTTCAGGGGCGATACGCAGTATTTT
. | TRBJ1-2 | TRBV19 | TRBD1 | CASSDYGQGAHGYTF | TGTGCCAGTAGTGACTACGGACAGGGGGCCCATGGCTACACCTTC
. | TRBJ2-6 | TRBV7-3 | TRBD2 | CASSSTSGSGANVLTF | TGTGCCAGCAGCTCGACTAGCGGCTCTGGGGCCAACGTCCTGACTTTC
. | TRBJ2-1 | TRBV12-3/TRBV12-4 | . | CASSFGSYNEQFF | TGTGCCAGCAGTTTTGGGTCCTACAATGAGCAGTTCTTC
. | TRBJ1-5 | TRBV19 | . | CASSIVGGQGRGPGNQPQHF | TGTGCCAGTAGTATAGTTGGAGGGCAGGGAAGAGGTCCCGGCAATCAGCCCCAGCATTTT
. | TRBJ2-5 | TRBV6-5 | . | CASREPGLNRETQYF | TGTGCCAGCAGAGAGCCGGGACTCAATCGGGAGACCCAGTACTTC
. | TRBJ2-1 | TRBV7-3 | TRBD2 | CASSWTSGEQFF | TGTGCCAGCAGCTGGACTAGCGGGGAGCAGTTCTTC
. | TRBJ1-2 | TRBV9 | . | CASSVVEGNGYTF | TGTGCCAGCAGCGTAGTAGAAGGGAATGGCTACACCTTC
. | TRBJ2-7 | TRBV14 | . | CASSPGGTTRPEQYF | TGTGCCAGCAGCCCAGGGGGGACTACACGTCCCGAGCAGTACTTC
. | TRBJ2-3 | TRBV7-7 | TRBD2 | CASSLAAGGFGTDTQYF | TGTGCTAGCAGCTTAGCGGCCGGGGGGTTCGGCACAGATACGCAGTATTTT
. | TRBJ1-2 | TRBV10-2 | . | CASSESTAGQNYGYTF | TGCGCCAGCAGTGAGTCGACGGCAGGGCAAAACTATGGCTACACCTTC
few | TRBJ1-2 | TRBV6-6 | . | CASRTIDGYTF | TGTGCCAGCAGAACAATTGATGGCTACACCTTC
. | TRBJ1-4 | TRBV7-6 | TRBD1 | CASSRTGLEKLFF | TGTGCCAGCAGTCGGACAGGCCTGGAAAAACTGTTTTTT
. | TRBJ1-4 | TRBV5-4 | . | CASSLTGDEKLFF | TGTGCCAGCAGCTTAACGGGGGATGAAAAACTGTTTTTT
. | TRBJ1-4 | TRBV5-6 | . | CASSLAGDPRSEVEKLFF | TGTGCCAGCAGCTTGGCAGGGGACCCGCGGAGTGAGGTGGAAAAACTGTTTTTT
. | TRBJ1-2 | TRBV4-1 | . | CASSQTARVPGYTF | TGCGCCAGCAGCCAAACCGCAAGGGTTCCTGGCTACACCTTC
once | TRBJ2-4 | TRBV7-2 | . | CASSPGQLAKNIQYF | TGTGCCAGCAGCCCTGGACAGCTAGCCAAAAACATTCAGTACTTC
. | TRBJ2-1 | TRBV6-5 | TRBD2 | CASSIRDYVGNEQFF | TGTGCCAGCAGTATACGGGACTACGTGGGGAATGAGCAGTTCTTC
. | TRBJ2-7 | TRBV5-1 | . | CASREQGYEQYF | TGCGCCAGCAGGGAGCAGGGCTACGAGCAGTACTTC
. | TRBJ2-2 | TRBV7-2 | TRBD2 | CASSSSAGGPGTGELFF | TGTGCCAGCAGCTCATCAGCGGGGGGGCCTGGAACCGGGGAGCTGTTTTTT
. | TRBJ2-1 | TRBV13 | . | CASSQPQSGLNNEQFF | TGTGCCAGCAGCCAACCCCAGTCAGGGTTGAACAATGAGCAGTTCTTC
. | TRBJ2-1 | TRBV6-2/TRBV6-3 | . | CASSYGILYNEQFF | TGTGCCAGCAGTTACGGGATTCTCTACAATGAGCAGTTCTTC
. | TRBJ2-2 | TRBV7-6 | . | CASSLASRASGELFF | TGTGCCAGCAGCTTAGCTTCGCGGGCATCGGGGGAGCTGTTTTTT